The rows below give T cell receptor beta chains drawn from one sample of a study of T-cell memory formation after mild COVID-19. TCRdb ran MiXCR on the 5' RACE reads and lists one entry per CDR3 protein. Among roughly 300,000 distinct CDR3 sequences listed, roughly 15% were seen once. Material for sequencing was PBMCs or a T cell subset sorted from them (not recorded which). Receptor source: a man aged 18 to 29 who had mild COVID-19 (a few samples of this study predate the infection). Cell type and time point are not known. Each CDR3 is given with its conserved first and last residue. Fields, in order: V gene, clone size, J gene, D gene, CDR3 protein, CDR3 DNA. The D gene is left open where the match is weak. Some rows have no size entry. The others give once, few or many, or a class for an expanded clone.

TRBV19	few	TRBJ2-6	.	CASSLRANVLTF	TGTGCCAGTAGCCTAAGGGCCAACGTCCTGACTTTC
TRBV4-3	few	TRBJ1-4	TRBD1	CASSHTPDRGGEKLFF	TGCGCCAGCAGCCATACCCCCGACAGGGGAGGGGAAAAACTGTTTTTT
TRBV9	few	TRBJ2-3	.	CASSVIPSDNTQYF	TGTGCCAGCAGCGTAATTCCCTCGGACAATACGCAGTATTTT
TRBV4-3	.	TRBJ2-5	.	CASSQDVAGAQETQYF	TGCGCCAGCAGCCAAGACGTGGCGGGGGCACAAGAGACCCAGTACTTC
TRBV24-1	.	TRBJ2-1	.	CATSEEQGSPYNEQFF	TGTGCCACCAGTGAAGAACAGGGCAGCCCCTACAATGAGCAGTTCTTC
TRBV6-2/TRBV6-3	.	TRBJ2-1	TRBD2	CASSSQPQLAGGHSEQFF	TGTGCCAGCAGTTCCCAGCCCCAACTAGCGGGGGGGCACAGTGAGCAGTTCTTC
TRBV6-6	few	TRBJ2-3	.	CASSRSGAGDTQYF	TGTGCCAGCAGTCGCTCAGGGGCAGGAGATACGCAGTATTTT
TRBV7-2	.	TRBJ2-7	TRBD1	CASRLPGTGIHEQYF	TGTGCCAGCAGACTACCCGGGACAGGGATACACGAGCAGTACTTC
TRBV7-2	.	TRBJ1-2	TRBD1	CASSQRTGENYGYTF	TGTGCCAGCAGCCAACGAACAGGGGAAAACTATGGCTACACCTTC
TRBV29-1	.	TRBJ1-2	.	CSVEGTAYGYTF	TGCAGCGTTGAAGGGACAGCCTATGGCTACACCTTC
TRBV4-1	.	TRBJ2-6	.	CASSQDLQASGANVLTF	TGCGCCAGCAGCCAAGATCTCCAGGCCTCTGGGGCCAACGTCCTGACTTTC
TRBV24-1	.	TRBJ1-5	.	CATSDSDRSDKPQHF	TGTGCCACCAGTGATTCGGACAGAAGTGATAAGCCCCAGCATTTT
TRBV5-1	few	TRBJ2-1	TRBD2	CASSLVLAGTNEQFF	TGCGCCAGCAGCTTGGTACTAGCGGGGACCAATGAGCAGTTCTTC
TRBV6-2/TRBV6-3	few	TRBJ2-1	TRBD2	CASSYRPSGGDEQFF	TGTGCCAGCAGTTACCGGCCTAGCGGGGGTGATGAGCAGTTCTTC
TRBV5-1	few	TRBJ1-2	.	CASSSGSLYGYTF	TGCGCCAGCAGTTCCGGGTCCCTCTATGGCTACACCTTC
TRBV12-3/TRBV12-4	few	TRBJ2-1	TRBD1	CASSLSQGAYNEQFF	TGTGCCAGCAGTTTGTCACAGGGGGCATACAATGAGCAGTTCTTC
TRBV6-2/TRBV6-3	.	TRBJ1-1	.	CASSYSLVVEAFF	TGTGCCAGCAGTTACTCCCTTGTTGTGGAAGCTTTCTTT
TRBV20-1	many	TRBJ1-1	TRBD1	CSARDPEGGRGSEAFF	TGCAGTGCTAGAGATCCTGAAGGGGGCCGAGGGTCTGAAGCTTTCTTT
TRBV5-5	few	TRBJ2-3	TRBD1	CASSLGPDRGRADTQYF	TGTGCCAGCAGCTTGGGGCCGGACAGGGGGCGCGCGGATACGCAGTATTTT
TRBV30	.	TRBJ1-5	.	CAWSGQGSEPQHF	TGTGCCTGGAGTGGGCAGGGGAGTGAGCCCCAGCATTTT
TRBV7-2	few	TRBJ2-7	.	CASSLYGGPYEQYF	TGTGCCAGCAGCTTATACGGGGGGCCCTACGAGCAGTACTTC
TRBV30	.	TRBJ1-3	.	CAWSIWGGNTIYF	TGTGCCTGGAGTATTTGGGGAGGAAACACCATATATTTT
TRBV5-1	few	TRBJ1-1	.	CASSLEPHMNTEAFF	TGCGCCAGCAGCTTGGAACCGCATATGAACACTGAAGCTTTCTTT
TRBV5-1	many	TRBJ2-5	.	CASSLPGSGLETQYF	TGCGCCAGCAGCCTACCCGGCAGCGGGCTAGAGACCCAGTACTTC
TRBV6-2/TRBV6-3	few	TRBJ1-5	TRBD1	CASSYSIARDRSYSNQPQHF	TGTGCCAGCAGTTACTCGATTGCCCGGGACAGGTCCTATAGCAATCAGCCCCAGCATTTT
TRBV7-3	.	TRBJ2-3	.	CASSLVKLGTQYF	TGTGCCAGCAGCTTAGTTAAGCTTGGTACGCAGTATTTT
TRBV11-1	.	TRBJ1-1	.	CASSNGLNTEAFF	TGTGCCAGCAGCAATGGATTGAACACTGAAGCTTTCTTT
TRBV7-2	.	TRBJ2-5	.	CASSLVTGLYQETQYF	TGTGCCAGCAGCTTAGTAACAGGTCTCTACCAAGAGACCCAGTACTTC
TRBV2	.	TRBJ1-5	.	CASSGWTSGNQPQHF	TGTGCCAGCAGTGGTTGGACCAGCGGAAATCAGCCCCAGCATTTT
TRBV28	.	TRBJ1-2	.	CASSGTTYGYTF	TGTGCCAGCAGCGGGACAACATATGGCTACACCTTC
TRBV18	.	TRBJ1-1	.	CASSPGAGVNTEAFF	TGTGCCAGCTCACCCGGGGCAGGGGTTAACACTGAAGCTTTCTTT
TRBV5-1	.	TRBJ1-2	.	CASSVDTYGYTF	TGCGCCAGCAGCGTGGACACCTATGGCTACACCTTC
TRBV3-1	.	TRBJ1-3	.	CASSHQWSSGNTIYF	TGTGCCAGCAGCCATCAGTGGAGCTCTGGAAACACCATATATTTT
TRBV24-1	few	TRBJ2-1	.	CATSEGGSYNEQFF	TGTGCCACCAGTGAGGGGGGCTCCTACAATGAGCAGTTCTTC
TRBV5-1	many	TRBJ2-3	TRBD2	CASSLYTSGGAITQYF	TGCGCCAGCAGCTTGTATACTAGCGGGGGGGCAATTACGCAGTATTTT
TRBV7-9	.	TRBJ1-4	TRBD1	CASSLDRNEKLFF	TGTGCCAGCAGCTTGGACAGGAATGAAAAACTGTTTTTT
TRBV4-1	.	TRBJ1-1	.	CASSQDPRRVNTEAFF	TGCGCCAGCAGCCAAGATCCTCGCAGGGTGAACACTGAAGCTTTCTTT
TRBV29-1	few	TRBJ1-4	.	CSVEGRGEKLFF	TGCAGCGTTGAGGGAAGGGGGGAAAAACTGTTTTTT
TRBV12-3/TRBV12-4	.	TRBJ2-3	TRBD2	CASSLGRRGGGATDTQYF	TGTGCCAGCAGTTTGGGAAGACGGGGCGGGGGGGCCACAGATACGCAGTATTTT
TRBV12-3/TRBV12-4	many	TRBJ2-1	.	CASLDERGSYNEQFF	TGTGCCAGCCTCGATGAGCGAGGCTCCTACAATGAGCAGTTCTTC
TRBV11-2	.	TRBJ1-1	.	CASSFSYTEAFF	TGTGCCAGCAGCTTTTCATACACTGAAGCTTTCTTT
TRBV18	.	TRBJ1-1	.	CASSPPVVGRSEAFF	TGTGCCAGCTCACCACCGGTGGTGGGAAGGTCTGAAGCTTTCTTT
TRBV5-1	.	TRBJ1-2	TRBD1	CASSLRQGARGYTF	TGCGCCAGCAGCTTGCGGCAGGGGGCGCGAGGCTACACCTTC
TRBV20-1	.	TRBJ2-7	TRBD1	CSARDLWTGLSEQYF	TGCAGTGCTAGAGATTTGTGGACAGGGCTCTCCGAGCAGTACTTC
TRBV28	many	TRBJ1-1	.	CASSFPSPGRNTEAFF	TGTGCCAGCAGTTTCCCTTCCCCCGGACGGAACACTGAAGCTTTCTTT
TRBV5-1	.	TRBJ2-2	.	CASSGNPGRTNTGELFF	TGCGCCAGCAGTGGGAACCCAGGGCGGACGAACACCGGGGAGCTGTTTTTT
TRBV6-2/TRBV6-3	many	TRBJ2-5	TRBD2	CASGSSGGEIQETQYF	TGTGCCAGCGGATCTAGCGGGGGGGAGATCCAAGAGACCCAGTACTTC
TRBV4-1	many	TRBJ1-1	TRBD1	CASSQQERLGQTEAFF	TGCGCCAGCAGCCAACAGGAGCGCCTGGGACAGACTGAAGCTTTCTTT
TRBV18	.	TRBJ1-2	.	CASSPPRTVSGYTF	TGTGCCAGCTCACCACCTCGGACAGTTTCTGGCTACACCTTC
TRBV5-1	.	TRBJ2-5	.	CASSSEMTQYF	TGCGCCAGCAGTTCAGAAATGACCCAGTACTTC
TRBV5-4	many	TRBJ2-1	.	CASSGDYPSEQFF	TGTGCCAGCAGCGGAGACTATCCGAGTGAGCAGTTCTTC
TRBV4-3	.	TRBJ2-6	.	CASSQEVSGISGANVLTF	TGCGCCAGCAGCCAAGAGGTATCGGGGATCTCTGGGGCCAACGTCCTGACTTTC
TRBV5-1	many	TRBJ2-2	.	CASSPTGDTGELFF	TGCGCCAGCAGTCCGACCGGGGACACCGGGGAGCTGTTTTTT
TRBV6-5	.	TRBJ2-1	TRBD2	CASSKTSGPYNEQFF	TGTGCCAGCAGTAAGACTAGCGGGCCTTACAATGAGCAGTTCTTC